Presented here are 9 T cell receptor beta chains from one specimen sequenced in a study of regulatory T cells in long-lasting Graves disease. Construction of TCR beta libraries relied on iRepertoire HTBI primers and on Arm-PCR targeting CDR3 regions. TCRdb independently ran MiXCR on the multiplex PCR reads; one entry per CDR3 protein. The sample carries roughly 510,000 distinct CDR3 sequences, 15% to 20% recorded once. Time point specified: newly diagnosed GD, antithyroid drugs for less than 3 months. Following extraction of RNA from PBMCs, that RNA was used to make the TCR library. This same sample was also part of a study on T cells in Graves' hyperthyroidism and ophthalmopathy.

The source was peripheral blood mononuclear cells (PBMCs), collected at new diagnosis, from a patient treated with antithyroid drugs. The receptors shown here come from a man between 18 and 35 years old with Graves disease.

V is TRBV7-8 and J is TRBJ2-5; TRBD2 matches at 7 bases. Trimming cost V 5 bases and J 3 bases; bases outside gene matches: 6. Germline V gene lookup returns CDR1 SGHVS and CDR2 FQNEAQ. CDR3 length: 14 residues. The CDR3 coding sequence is TGTGCCAGCAGCCCCCAGACTAGCAAAGAGACCCAGTACTTC. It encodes CASSPQTSKETQYF.

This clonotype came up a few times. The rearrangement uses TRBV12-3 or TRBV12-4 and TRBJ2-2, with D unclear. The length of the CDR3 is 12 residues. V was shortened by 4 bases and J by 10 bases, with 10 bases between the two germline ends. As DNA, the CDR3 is TGTGCCAGCAGTTCCCCGACACTGGAGCTGTTTTTT. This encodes CASSSPTLELFF.

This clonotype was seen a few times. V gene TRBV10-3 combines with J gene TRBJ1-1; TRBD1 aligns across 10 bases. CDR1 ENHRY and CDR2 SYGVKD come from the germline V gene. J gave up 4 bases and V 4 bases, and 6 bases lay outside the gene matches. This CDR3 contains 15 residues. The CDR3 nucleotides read TGTGCCATCAGTGGCCGGGACAGGGGAGGCACTGAAGCTTTCTTT. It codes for CAISGRDRGGTEAFF.

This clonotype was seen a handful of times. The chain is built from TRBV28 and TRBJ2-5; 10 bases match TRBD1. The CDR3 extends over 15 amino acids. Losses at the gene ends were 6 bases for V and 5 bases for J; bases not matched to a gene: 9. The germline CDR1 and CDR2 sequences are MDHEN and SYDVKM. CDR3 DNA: TGTGCCAGCAGCATTCCGGGACAGGGGACCGAGACCCAGTACTTC. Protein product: CASSIPGQGTETQYF.

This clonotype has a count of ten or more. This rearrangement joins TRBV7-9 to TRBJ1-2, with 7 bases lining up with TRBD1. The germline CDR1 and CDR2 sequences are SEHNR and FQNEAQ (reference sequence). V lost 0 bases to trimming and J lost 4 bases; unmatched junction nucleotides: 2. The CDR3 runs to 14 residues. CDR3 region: CASSLARTGYGYTF. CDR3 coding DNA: TGTGCCAGCAGCTTAGCAAGGACAGGCTATGGCTACACCTTC.

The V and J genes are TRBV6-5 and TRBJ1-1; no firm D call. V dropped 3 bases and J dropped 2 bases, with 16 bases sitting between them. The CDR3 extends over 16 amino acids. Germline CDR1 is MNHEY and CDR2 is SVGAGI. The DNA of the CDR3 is TGTGCCAGCAGTTATTTCCGGCCGGAGACAAACACTGAAGCTTTCTTT. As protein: CASSYFRPETNTEAFF.

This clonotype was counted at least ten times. CDR3 DNA sequence: TGTGCCAGCAGTCTCCAAAGACTAGCGGGAGTAAGTGGCACAGATACGCAGTATTTT. Translated: CASSLQRLAGVSGTDTQYF. The rearrangement links TRBV27 to TRBJ2-3; 12 bases map to TRBD2. Germline V CDR1 and CDR2: MNHEY, SMNVEV (reference sequence). The CDR3 consists of 19 residues. V lost 5 bases to trimming and J lost 1 base; unmatched junction nucleotides: 13.

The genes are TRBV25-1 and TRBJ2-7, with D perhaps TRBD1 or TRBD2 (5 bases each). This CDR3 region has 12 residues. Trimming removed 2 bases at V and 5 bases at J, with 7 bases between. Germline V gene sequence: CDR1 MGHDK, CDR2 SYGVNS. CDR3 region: CASSEGTDEQYF. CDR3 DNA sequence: TGTGCCAGCAGTGAAGGGACGGACGAGCAGTACTTC.

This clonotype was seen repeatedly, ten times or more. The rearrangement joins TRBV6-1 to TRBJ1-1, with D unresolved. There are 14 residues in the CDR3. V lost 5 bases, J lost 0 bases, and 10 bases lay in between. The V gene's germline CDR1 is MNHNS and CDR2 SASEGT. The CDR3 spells CASSTDILNTEAFF. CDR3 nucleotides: TGTGCCAGCAGTACCGACATACTGAACACTGAAGCTTTCTTT.